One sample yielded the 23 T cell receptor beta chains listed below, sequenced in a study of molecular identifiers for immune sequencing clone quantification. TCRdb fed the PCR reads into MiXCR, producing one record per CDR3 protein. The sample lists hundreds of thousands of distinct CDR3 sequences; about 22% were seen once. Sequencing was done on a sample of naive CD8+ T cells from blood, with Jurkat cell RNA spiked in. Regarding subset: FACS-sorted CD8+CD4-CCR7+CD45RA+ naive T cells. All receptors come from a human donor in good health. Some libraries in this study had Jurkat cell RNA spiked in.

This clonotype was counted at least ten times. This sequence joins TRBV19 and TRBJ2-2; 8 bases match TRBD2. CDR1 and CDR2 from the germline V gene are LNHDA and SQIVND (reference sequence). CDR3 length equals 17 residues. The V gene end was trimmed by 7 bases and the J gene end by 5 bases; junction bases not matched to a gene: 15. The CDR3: CASNQMGSGRGTGELFF. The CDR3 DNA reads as TGTGCCAGTAATCAGATGGGCAGCGGGAGAGGGACCGGGGAGCTGTTTTTT.

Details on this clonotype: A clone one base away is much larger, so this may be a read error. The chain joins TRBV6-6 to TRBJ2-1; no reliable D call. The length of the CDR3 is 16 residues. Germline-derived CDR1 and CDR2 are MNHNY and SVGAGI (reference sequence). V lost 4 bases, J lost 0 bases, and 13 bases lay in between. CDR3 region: CASSWSQDNSYNEQFF. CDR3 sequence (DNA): TGTGCCAGCAGTTGGTCCCAGGATAACTCCTACAATGAGCAGTTCTTC.

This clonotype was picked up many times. CDR3 protein: CASSPPVVSYEQYF. The CDR3 bases are TGTGCCAGCAGTCCCCCCGTAGTATCGTACGAGCAGTACTTC. The chain recombines TRBV2 with TRBJ2-7; D call uncertain. Germline V gives CDR1 SNHLY, CDR2 FYNNEI. This CDR3 region has 14 residues. V lost 5 bases and J lost 4, with 15 bases in between.

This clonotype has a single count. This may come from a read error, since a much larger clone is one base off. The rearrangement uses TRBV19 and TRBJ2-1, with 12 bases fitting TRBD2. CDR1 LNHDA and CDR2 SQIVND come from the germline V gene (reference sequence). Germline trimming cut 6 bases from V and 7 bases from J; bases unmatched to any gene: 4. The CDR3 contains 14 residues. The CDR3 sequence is CASRLAGGLNEQFF. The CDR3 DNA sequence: TGTGCCAGTAGACTAGCGGGAGGATTAAATGAGCAGTTCTTC.

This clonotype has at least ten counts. The CDR3, as DNA: TGTGCCAGCAGTTTTTTCGAGGGGGAGTTTAGCAATCAGCCCCAGCATTTT. Its translation: CASSFFEGEFSNQPQHF. The V and J genes are TRBV28 and TRBJ1-5, with a weak D call TRBD1 (6 bases). V gave up 3 bases and J gave up 0 bases, with 15 bases separating them. Germline V gene data show CDR1 as MDHEN and CDR2 as SYDVKM. This CDR3 region has 17 residues.

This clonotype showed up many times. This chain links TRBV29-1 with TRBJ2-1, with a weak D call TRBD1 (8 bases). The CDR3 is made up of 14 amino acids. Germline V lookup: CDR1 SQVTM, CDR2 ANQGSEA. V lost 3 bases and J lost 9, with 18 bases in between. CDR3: CSVELAGGGGEQFF. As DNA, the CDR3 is TGCAGCGTTGAGTTGGCAGGGGGCGGGGGTGAGCAGTTCTTC.

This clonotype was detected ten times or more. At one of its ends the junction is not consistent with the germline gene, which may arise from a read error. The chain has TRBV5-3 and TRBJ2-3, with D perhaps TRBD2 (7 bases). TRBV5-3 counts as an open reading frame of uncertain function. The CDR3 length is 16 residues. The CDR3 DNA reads TGTGCCAGCAGCTTGGTGGTTTCGGGGGGCGGAGATACGCAGTATTTT. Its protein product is CASSLVVSGGGDTQYF.

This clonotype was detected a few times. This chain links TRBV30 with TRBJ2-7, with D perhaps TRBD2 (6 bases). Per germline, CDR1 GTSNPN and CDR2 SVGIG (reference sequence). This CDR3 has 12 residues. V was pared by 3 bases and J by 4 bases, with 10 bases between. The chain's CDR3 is CAWRRGIYEQYF. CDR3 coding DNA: TGTGCCTGGAGGCGGGGAATTTACGAGCAGTACTTC.

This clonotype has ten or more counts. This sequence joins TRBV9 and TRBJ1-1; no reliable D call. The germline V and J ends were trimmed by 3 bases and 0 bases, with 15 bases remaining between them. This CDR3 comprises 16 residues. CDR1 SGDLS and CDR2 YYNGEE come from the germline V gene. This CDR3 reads CASSANSKSMNTEAFF. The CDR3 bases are TGTGCCAGCAGCGCCAACAGCAAGTCGATGAACACTGAAGCTTTCTTT.

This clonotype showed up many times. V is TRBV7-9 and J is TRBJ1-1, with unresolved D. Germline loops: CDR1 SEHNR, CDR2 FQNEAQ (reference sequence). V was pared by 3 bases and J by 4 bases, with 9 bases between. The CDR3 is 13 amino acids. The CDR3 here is CASSFGFGTEAFF. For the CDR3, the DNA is TGTGCCAGCAGCTTCGGGTTCGGCACTGAAGCTTTCTTT.

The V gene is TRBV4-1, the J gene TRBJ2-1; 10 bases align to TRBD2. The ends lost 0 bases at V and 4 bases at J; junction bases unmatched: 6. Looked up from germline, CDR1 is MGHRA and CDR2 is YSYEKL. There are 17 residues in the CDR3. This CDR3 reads CASSQDSISGGYNEQFF. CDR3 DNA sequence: TGCGCCAGCAGCCAAGATTCGATTAGCGGGGGGTACAATGAGCAGTTCTTC.

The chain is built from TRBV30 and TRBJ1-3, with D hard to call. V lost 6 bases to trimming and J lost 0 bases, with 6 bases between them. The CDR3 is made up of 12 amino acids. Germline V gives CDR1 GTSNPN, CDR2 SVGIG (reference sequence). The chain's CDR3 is CACDNSGNTIYF. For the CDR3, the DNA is TGTGCCTGCGACAACTCTGGAAACACCATATATTTT.

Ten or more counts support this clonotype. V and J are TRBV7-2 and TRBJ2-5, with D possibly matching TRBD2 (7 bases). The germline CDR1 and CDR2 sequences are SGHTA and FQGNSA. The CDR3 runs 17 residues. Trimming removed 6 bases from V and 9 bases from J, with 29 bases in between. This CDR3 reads CASSRYSNGGPQDAQYF. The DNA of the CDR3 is TGTGCCAGCAGTCGATACTCAAACGGGGGGCCCCAAGATGCCCAGTACTTC.

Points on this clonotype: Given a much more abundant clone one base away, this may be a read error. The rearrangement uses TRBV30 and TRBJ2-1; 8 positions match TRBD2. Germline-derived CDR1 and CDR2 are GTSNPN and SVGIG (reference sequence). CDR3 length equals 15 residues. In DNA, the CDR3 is TGTGCCCGGAGTAACGGGAGGGGCTCCTACAATGAGCAGTTCTTC. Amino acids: CARSNGRGSYNEQFF.

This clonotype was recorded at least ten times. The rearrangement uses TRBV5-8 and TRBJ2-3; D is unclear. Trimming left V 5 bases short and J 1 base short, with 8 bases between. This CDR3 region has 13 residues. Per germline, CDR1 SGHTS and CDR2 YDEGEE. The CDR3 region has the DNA TGTGCCAGCAGTACCGTTGGCACAGATACGCAGTATTTT. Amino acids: CASSTVGTDTQYF.

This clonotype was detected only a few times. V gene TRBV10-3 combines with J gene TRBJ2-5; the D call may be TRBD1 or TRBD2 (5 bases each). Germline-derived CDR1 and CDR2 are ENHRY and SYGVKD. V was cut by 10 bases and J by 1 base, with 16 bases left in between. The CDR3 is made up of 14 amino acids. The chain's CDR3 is CATNEAGAQETQYF. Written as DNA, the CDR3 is TGTGCCACAAATGAGGCCGGGGCCCAAGAGACCCAGTACTTC.

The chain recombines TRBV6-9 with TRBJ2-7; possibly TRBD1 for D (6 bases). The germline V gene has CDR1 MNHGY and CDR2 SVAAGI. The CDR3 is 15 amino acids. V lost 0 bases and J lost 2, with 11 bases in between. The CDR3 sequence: CASSYSQGNPYEQYF. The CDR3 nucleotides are TGTGCCAGCAGTTATTCGCAGGGGAACCCCTACGAGCAGTACTTC.

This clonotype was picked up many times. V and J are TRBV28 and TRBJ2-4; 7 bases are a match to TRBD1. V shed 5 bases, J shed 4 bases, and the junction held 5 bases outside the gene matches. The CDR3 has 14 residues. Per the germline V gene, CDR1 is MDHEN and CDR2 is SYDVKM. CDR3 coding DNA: TGTGCCAGCAGTGAAGAGGGACAGAAAAACATTCAGTACTTC. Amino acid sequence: CASSEEGQKNIQYF.

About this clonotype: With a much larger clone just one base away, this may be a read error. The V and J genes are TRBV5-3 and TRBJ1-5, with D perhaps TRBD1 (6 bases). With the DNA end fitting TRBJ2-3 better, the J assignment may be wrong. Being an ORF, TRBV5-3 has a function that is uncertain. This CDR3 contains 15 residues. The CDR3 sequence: CASSLGAGANQPQYF. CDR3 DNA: TGTGCCAGCAGCTTGGGGGCAGGGGCCAATCAGCCCCAGTATTTT.

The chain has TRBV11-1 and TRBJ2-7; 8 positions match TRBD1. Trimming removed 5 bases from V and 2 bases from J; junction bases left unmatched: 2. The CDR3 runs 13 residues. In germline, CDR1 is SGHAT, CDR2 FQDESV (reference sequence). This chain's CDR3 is CASSTGGPYEQYF. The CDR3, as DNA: TGTGCCAGCAGCACAGGGGGTCCCTACGAGCAGTACTTC. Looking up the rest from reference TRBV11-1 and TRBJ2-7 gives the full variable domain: EAEVAQSPRYKITEKSQAVAFWCDPISGHATLYWYRQILGQGPELLVQFQDESVVDDSQLPKDRFSAERLKGVDSTLKIQPAELGDSAMYLCASSTGGPYEQYFGPGTRLTVT.

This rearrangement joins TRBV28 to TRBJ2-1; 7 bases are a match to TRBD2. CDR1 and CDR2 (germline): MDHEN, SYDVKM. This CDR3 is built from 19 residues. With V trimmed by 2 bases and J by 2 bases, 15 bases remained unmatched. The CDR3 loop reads CASSLGGRAGSLPYNEQFF. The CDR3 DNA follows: TGTGCCAGCAGTTTAGGGGGGAGGGCCGGTTCTCTGCCCTACAATGAGCAGTTCTTC. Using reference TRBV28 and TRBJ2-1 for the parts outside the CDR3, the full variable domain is DVKVTQSSRYLVKRTGEKVFLECVQDMDHENMFWYRQDPGLGLRLIYFSYDVKMKEKGDIPEGYSVSREKKERFSLILESASTNQTSMYLCASSLGGRAGSLPYNEQFFGPGTRLTVL.

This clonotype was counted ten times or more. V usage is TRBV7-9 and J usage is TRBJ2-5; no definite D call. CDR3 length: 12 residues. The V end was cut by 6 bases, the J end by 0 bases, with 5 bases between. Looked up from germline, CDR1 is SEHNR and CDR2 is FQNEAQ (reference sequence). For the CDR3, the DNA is TGTGCCAGCAGATCGTACCAAGAGACCCAGTACTTC. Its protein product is CASRSYQETQYF. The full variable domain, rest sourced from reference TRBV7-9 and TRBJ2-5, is DTGVSQNPRHKITKRGQNVTFRCDPISEHNRLYWYRQTLGQGPEFLTYFQNEAQLEKSRLLSDRFSAERPKGSFSTLEIQRTEQGDSAMYLCASRSYQETQYFGPGTRLLVL.

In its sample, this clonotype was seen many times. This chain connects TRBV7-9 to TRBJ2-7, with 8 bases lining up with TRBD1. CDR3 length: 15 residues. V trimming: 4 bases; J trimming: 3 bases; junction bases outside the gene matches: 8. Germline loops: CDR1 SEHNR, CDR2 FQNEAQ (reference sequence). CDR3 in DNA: TGTGCCAGCAGCTCGGCCCGGGACAGGTTCTACGAGCAGTACTTC. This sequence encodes CASSSARDRFYEQYF.